This record concerns one T cell receptor beta chain sequence. What this receptor recognizes is not known. Base qualities are not provided; no much larger clone lies one nucleotide away. The intended sense of this specimen's time point label: baseline before first vaccination. Vaccinee samples were obtained from the UK trials COV001 and COV002, which included a single-blind randomized controlled phase 2/3 trial of AZD1222 (ChAdOx1 nCoV-19) in healthy adults. Trial participant PBMC samples were collected at day 0 and day 28 after the second dose for TCRbeta chain sequencing. The CDR3 regions of human TCRbeta chains were analyzed by immunosequencing. The authors' pipeline ran thus. TCRs in the repertoires were matched against a reference library of SARS-CoV-2-specific TCRs that had been generated with the MIRA antigen-specificity platform. Breadth meant the fraction of unique TCRs that were SARS-CoV-2-associated, whereas depth meant the fraction of total T cells that were SARS-CoV-2-associated. Using the MIRA data, each spike-specific TCR was assigned both to the spike region to which the TCR was reactive and to a CD4 or CD8 class. Log10-transformed breadth and depth values were compared by one-way ANOVA with Sidak's multiple comparisons tests. TCRdb mirrors the immuneACCESS table, restricted to in-frame sequences. Some clones are absent from its copies; in checked studies, under half trace to an unresolved V gene, and the reason for the others is unknown. V, J and clone size were drawn from that table, and D and trimming were deduced from the DNA. This sample holds about 150,000 clones; approximately 88% were observed only once. Jointly, the top ten make up approximately 16% of the sample.

The data stem from a study of T cell responses to AZD1222 COVID-19 vaccine (TCRdb year 2021). For the study in its entirety: AZD1222 recipients given second doses at about 4 weeks or at about 12 weeks were pooled, since spike-specific TCR depth and breadth were not found to differ between the two schedules. TCR sequencing covered some 240 trial participants: 207 given two doses of AZD1222 and around 25 given two doses of MenACWY control vaccine. Trial participants were enrolled by age into 18-55, 56-69 and 70-plus year subgroups, with around 140, 26 and 57 TCR-sequenced participants respectively. General study outcomes and caveats: The whole spike protein was spanned by vaccine-associated CD4 TCRs, and dominant responses were seen in regions 160-218 and 743-854. Reportedly, close to half of the unique spike-specific TCRs recognized epitopes lying outside the regions that are mutated in the B.1.351 and B.1.1.7 variants. Participants were mostly white British and included more females than males, and it was suggested by the authors that clonal diversity may have been underestimated. After two AZD1222 doses, both the breadth and the depth of spike-specific TCRs were significantly higher than at day 0 and than in MenACWY recipients. Conclusions about previously exposed vaccinees are limited, since just a handful of AZD1222 recipients were seropositive for SARS-CoV-2 at baseline. Because no day 14 peak-response samples were available, the repertoires could be characterized only after the peak T cell response. In the small 56-69-year group, the increase in depth fell short of significance, most likely because of low power.

The CDR3 runs 16 amino acids, cysteine and phenylalanine included. Only the CDR3 DNA is retained, 48 bases long and in frame from the first base. The V end gives up 9 bases and the J end 0 bases, leaving 11 bases in the junction not matched to a gene. The germline V gene specifies MDHEN as CDR1 and SYDVKM as CDR2. The sequence joins TRBV28 to TRBJ1-5, with TRBD1 matching 7 junction bases. The receptor was isolated from an adult in good health. The sequencing here drew on peripheral blood, taken on day 0 of AZD1222 vaccination. The nucleotides read TGTGCCAGTATCCCGGGGACAGCAAATAGCAATCAGCCCCAGCATTTT. It translates to CASIPGTANSNQPQHF.